The 27 T cell receptor beta chains below all came from one sample that was sequenced in a study of T cell repertoires in cytomegalovirus infection. TCRdb reanalysed the reads using MiXCR and keeps one entry per CDR3 protein. The table includes about 300,000 distinct CDR3 sequences, around 10% detected once. Sequencing was carried out using PBMCs. All receptors derive from a human donor in good health (CMV status not recorded). Some clones in this sample may be carry-over from other donors' samples.

This clonotype has ten or more counts. The rearrangement links TRBV15 to TRBJ2-6; D is undetermined. Germline V gives CDR1 LNHNV, CDR2 YYDKDF (reference sequence). The V gene lost 6 bases and the J gene lost 0 bases, with 6 bases spanning the gap. The CDR3 totals 14 residues. CDR3 nucleotides: TGTGCCACCAGATTTACCTCTGGGGCCAACGTCCTGACTTTC. This gives the protein CATRFTSGANVLTF.

This clonotype was picked up many times. V usage is TRBV7-2 and J usage is TRBJ1-6, with D possibly matching TRBD1 (5 bases). V was shortened by 5 bases and J by 2 bases, with 7 bases between the two germline ends. This CDR3 is built from 14 residues. Germline CDR1 is SGHTA and CDR2 is FQGNSA. Written as DNA, the CDR3 is TGTGCCAGCAGCCCGGGACCCTATAATTCACCCCTCCACTTT. Its translation: CASSPGPYNSPLHF.

The rearrangement links TRBV5-6 to TRBJ2-1; 8 positions match TRBD2. Germline-derived CDR1 and CDR2 are SGHDT and YYEEEE. The CDR3 is 14 amino acids. Trimming at V came to 0 bases and at J to 9 bases, leaving 5 bases not matched to a gene. Written as DNA, the CDR3 is TGTGCCAGCAGCTTGGGGGCGGGGGGAAGTGAGCAGTTCTTC. Amino acids: CASSLGAGGSEQFF.

A word on this clonotype: Germline and junction disagree at one end, which may indicate a read error. The V call is TRBV29-1, the J call TRBJ2-5; perhaps TRBD2 as D (6 bases). There are 14 residues in the CDR3. Per the germline V gene, CDR1 is SQVTM and CDR2 is ANQGSEA. This CDR3 reads CSVKDTGSQETQYF. In DNA, the CDR3 is TGCAGCGTTAAAGATACCGGGAGTCAAGAGACCCAGTACTTC.

With respect to this clonotype: In this CDR3 the conserved last residue, phenylalanine or tryptophan, is missing, so a read error is likely. This chain links TRBV6-5 with TRBJ1-1; D is unresolved. V was pared by 6 bases and J by 4 bases, with 6 bases between. In germline, CDR1 is MNHEY, CDR2 SVGAGI. The CDR3 contains 11 residues. The CDR3 here is CASRSFTEAFL. The DNA for the CDR3 is TGTGCCAGCAGGTCGTTCACTGAAGCTTTCTTA.

This clonotype was found a few times. Relative to the germline gene, one junction end is altered; a read error may explain this. The chain carries TRBV20-1 and TRBJ2-1; 9 bases agree with TRBD2. Per germline, CDR1 DFQATT and CDR2 SNEGSKA (reference sequence). This CDR3 is 15 amino acids long. CDR3 in amino acids: CSAREPSGVYNEQFF. The CDR3, as DNA: TGCAGTGCCAGAGAGCCTAGCGGGGTGTACAATGAGCAGTTCTTC.

This clonotype occurred many times. The chain recombines TRBV20-1 with TRBJ2-4, with D tentatively TRBD1 (6 bases). The CDR3 sequence is 14 residues long. Trimming took 0 bases from V and 7 from J, leaving 13 bases between them. CDR1 and CDR2 (germline): DFQATT, SNEGSKA (reference sequence). CDR3 nucleotide sequence: TGCAGTGCTAGAGACCCAGGGGAAGGGAACATTCAGTACTTC. Its translation is CSARDPGEGNIQYF.

This clonotype has a handful of counts. The chain combines TRBV5-6 with TRBJ1-2; D is uncertain. The V end was cut by 0 bases, the J end by 9 bases, with 9 bases between. The length of the CDR3 is 12 residues. Germline values: CDR1 SGHDT, CDR2 YYEEEE. The CDR3 loop reads CASSLAIRRYTF. As DNA, the CDR3 is TGTGCCAGCAGCTTGGCTATTAGACGCTACACCTTC. Full variable domain (missing parts from reference TRBV5-6 and TRBJ1-2): DAGVTQSPTHLIKTRGQQVTLRCSPKSGHDTVSWYQQALGQGPQFIFQYYEEEERQRGNFPDRFSGHQFPNYSSELNVNALLLGDSALYLCASSLAIRRYTFGSGTRLTVV.

This clonotype was seen once. The V and J genes are TRBV28 and TRBJ2-5; D unresolved. Germline-derived CDR1 and CDR2 are MDHEN and SYDVKM. With 7 bases removed from V and 2 bases from J, the gap between germline ends came to 11 bases. The CDR3 extends over 13 amino acids. The CDR3 loop reads CASNPNRQETQYF. In DNA form, the CDR3 reads TGTGCCAGCAACCCGAATAGACAAGAGACCCAGTACTTC.

This clonotype was counted at least ten times. V usage is TRBV14 and J usage is TRBJ2-1; D is perhaps TRBD2 (7 bases). V was pared by 0 bases and J by 7 bases, with 13 bases between. Germline-derived CDR1 and CDR2 are SGHDN and FVKESK. The CDR3 length is 15 residues. DNA of the CDR3: TGTGCCAGCAGCCAAGACAGGGGAGGGTGGAATGAGCAGTTCTTC. This encodes CASSQDRGGWNEQFF.

The chain is built from TRBV23-1 and TRBJ2-6, with D hard to call. TRBV23-1 is given ORF status, its function remaining uncertain. With 7 bases removed from V and 0 bases from J, the gap between germline ends came to 7 bases. The CDR3 is made up of 14 amino acids. The CDR3 nucleotides read TGCGCCAGCACCCCGATCTCTGGGGCCAACGTCCTGACTTTC. Its translation is CASTPISGANVLTF.

This clonotype has at least ten counts. This chain joins TRBV7-6 and TRBJ1-6; no definite D call. V lost 2 bases and J 0 bases, leaving 2 bases between the germline ends. The V gene's germline CDR1 is SGHVS and CDR2 FNYEAQ. The CDR3 loop spans 14 amino acids. The CDR3: CASSLNSYNSPLHF. The CDR3 DNA follows: TGTGCCAGCAGCTTAAACTCCTATAATTCACCCCTCCACTTT.

This clonotype was detected a few times. The chain carries TRBV5-1 and TRBJ2-7; TRBD1 is a possible D gene (5 bases). There are 13 residues in the CDR3. V lost 3 bases and J lost 1, with 8 bases in between. Germline CDR1 is SGHRS and CDR2 is YFSETQ. The CDR3 DNA reads TGCGCCAGCAGCTCACAGGCGTCCTACGAGCAGTACTTC. This encodes CASSSQASYEQYF.

V gene TRBV11-3 combines with J gene TRBJ2-5; 7 bases align to TRBD2. Germline values: CDR1 SGHNT, CDR2 YENEEA. Trimming at V came to 4 bases and at J to 2 bases, leaving 10 bases not matched to a gene. This CDR3 comprises 16 residues. DNA of the CDR3: TGTGCCAGCAGCTCAGCTAGCGGAATTAAACAAGAGACCCAGTACTTC. Residues: CASSSASGIKQETQYF.

This clonotype was detected many times. The CDR3 is CASSVGQKGYTF. The CDR3 bases are TGTGCCAGCAGCGTAGGGCAGAAAGGCTACACCTTC. The chain carries TRBV9 and TRBJ1-2; unclear D gene. CDR3 length: 12 residues. In germline, CDR1 is SGDLS, CDR2 YYNGEE. Trimming shortened V by 0 bases and J by 8 bases, and 8 bases separated the two germline ends.

The chain combines TRBV29-1 with TRBJ1-1, with D uncertain. CDR1 and CDR2 (germline): SQVTM, ANQGSEA. The CDR3 consists of 13 residues. CDR3 residues: CSVSFWQNTEAFF. The CDR3, as DNA: TGCAGTGTCTCCTTTTGGCAGAACACTGAAGCTTTCTTT. Using reference TRBV29-1 and TRBJ1-1 for the parts outside the CDR3, the full variable domain is SAVISQKPSRDICQRGTSLTIQCQVDSQVTMMFWYRQQPGQSLTLIATANQGSEATYESGFVIDKFPISRPNLTFSTLTVSNMSPEDSSIYLCSVSFWQNTEAFFGQGTRLTVV.

In this sample, this clonotype turned up many times. J is TRBJ1-1 and V is TRBV12-3 or TRBV12-4; D is unclear. The CDR3 totals 16 residues. V lost 5 bases to trimming and J lost 4 bases, with 20 bases between them. The CDR3: CASSPPSGWVGTEAFF. CDR3 nucleotide sequence: TGTGCCAGCAGTCCCCCCTCAGGATGGGTGGGCACTGAAGCTTTCTTT.

At least ten counts were recorded for this clonotype. The rearrangement links TRBV6-5 to TRBJ2-1; 12 bases agree with TRBD2. With V trimmed by 6 bases and J by 0 bases, 18 bases remained unmatched. Germline CDR1 MNHEY, CDR2 SVGAGI. This CDR3 contains 21 residues. DNA of the CDR3: TGTGCCAGCAGCCCAGGGGGGAGAGGACTAGCGGGGCGTACCTCCTACAATGAGCAGTTCTTC. Its translation: CASSPGGRGLAGRTSYNEQFF.

This clonotype was counted ten times or more. V gene TRBV5-1 combines with J gene TRBJ1-4; perhaps TRBD1 as D (5 bases). This CDR3 is 14 amino acids long. The V and J ends lost 3 bases and 3 bases respectively, with 9 bases between them. Germline lookup yields CDR1 SGHRS and CDR2 YFSETQ. The CDR3 DNA reads as TGCGCCAGCAGCTCGGGACCAGCTAATGAAAAACTGTTTTTT. Protein product: CASSSGPANEKLFF.

There are many counts of this clonotype. V usage is TRBV7-2 and J usage is TRBJ2-2; TRBD2 matches at 11 bases. Germline lookup yields CDR1 SGHTA and CDR2 FQGNSA. The CDR3 is made up of 15 amino acids. The V gene end was trimmed by 3 bases and the J gene end by 7 bases; junction bases not matched to a gene: 4. CDR3 amino acids: CASSFLAGGIGELFF. CDR3 bases: TGTGCCAGCAGCTTTCTAGCGGGGGGAATCGGGGAGCTGTTTTTT.

This clonotype has a handful of counts. This chain links TRBV20-1 with TRBJ2-5, with 7 bases fitting TRBD1. Germline V gene lookup returns CDR1 DFQATT and CDR2 SNEGSKA (reference sequence). CDR3 length equals 14 residues. The J segment lost 6 bases and the V segment lost 4 bases, leaving 11 bases of the junction unmatched. The CDR3 nucleotides read TGCAGTGCTAAAGGCCTGACAGGGCCAAAGACCCAGTACTTC. Its translation: CSAKGLTGPKTQYF.

This clonotype was found a few times. The genes are TRBV20-1 and TRBJ2-7; 8 bases map to TRBD1. The CDR3 sequence is 13 residues long. Germline V gene lookup returns CDR1 DFQATT and CDR2 SNEGSKA (reference sequence). With V trimmed by 2 bases and J by 4 bases, 4 bases remained unmatched. In DNA, the CDR3 is TGCAGTGCTAGATCCGACAGGGGATACGAGCAGTACGTC. Translation gives CSARSDRGYEQYV.

The chain has TRBV2 and TRBJ2-1, with D tentatively TRBD1 (5 bases). V lost 7 bases and J 5 bases, leaving 12 bases between the germline ends. Per the germline V gene, CDR1 is SNHLY and CDR2 is FYNNEI. The CDR3 consists of 13 residues. The CDR3 region has the DNA TGTGCCAGCACTCACACAGGAAACAATGAGCAGTTCTTC. Its protein is CASTHTGNNEQFF.

Many counts were recorded for this clonotype. The chain recombines TRBV28 with TRBJ2-5, with unresolved D. Germline V gives CDR1 MDHEN, CDR2 SYDVKM. V lost 6 bases and J 1 base, leaving 6 bases between the germline ends. This CDR3 is built from 12 residues. CDR3 sequence (DNA): TGTGCCAGCAGCCCACCCCAAGAGACCCAGTACTTC. Its protein is CASSPPQETQYF. The whole variable domain, remainder taken from reference TRBV28 and TRBJ2-5, is DVKVTQSSRYLVKRTGEKVFLECVQDMDHENMFWYRQDPGLGLRLIYFSYDVKMKEKGDIPEGYSVSREKKERFSLILESASTNQTSMYLCASSPPQETQYFGPGTRLLVL.

This clonotype was counted a few times. The chain joins TRBV25-1 to TRBJ2-7; D possibly corresponds to TRBD1 (5 bases). The V and J ends lost 8 bases and 0 bases respectively, with 14 bases between them. This CDR3 has 14 residues. Per germline, CDR1 MGHDK and CDR2 SYGVNS. DNA of the CDR3: TGTGCCAGCCAAGACAGCAAGGGCTCCTACGAGCAGTACTTC. Translation: CASQDSKGSYEQYF.

In this sample, this clonotype turned up many times. This chain uses TRBV6-1 with TRBJ2-7; no reliable D call. The CDR3 consists of 13 residues. CDR1 is MNHNS, CDR2 SASEGT, per germline. The V gene lost 8 bases and the J gene lost 2 bases, with 13 bases spanning the gap. CDR3 protein: CASGKRATYEQYF. The CDR3 DNA sequence: TGTGCCAGCGGGAAGCGAGCTACCTACGAGCAGTACTTC.

This clonotype has ten or more counts. A junction end diverges from the germline sequence, so it may reflect a read error. This sequence joins TRBV28 and TRBJ1-1; D is ambiguous. Germline CDR1 and CDR2: MDHEN and SYDVKM. This CDR3 is built from 11 residues. The CDR3 spells CASRENTEAFF. The CDR3 DNA sequence: TGCGCCAGTCGAGAGAACACTGAAGCTTTCTTT. The whole variable domain, filled in from reference TRBV28 and TRBJ1-1, reads DVKVTQSSRYLVKRTGEKVFLECVQDMDHENMFWYRQDPGLGLRLIYFSYDVKMKEKGDIPEGYSVSREKKERFSLILESASTNQTSMYLCASRENTEAFFGQGTRLTVV.